This is a list of T cell receptor beta chains from one sample in a study of blood T cell repertoires in COVID-19. Sequenced by immunoSEQ multiplex PCR; TCRdb stores in-frame clones only, minus some. The sample contains approximately 170,000 clones, under 85% of which appear only once. Sequenced: peripheral blood. These receptors were collected from an elderly man with COVID-19, enrolled during active disease. CDR3s include the opening cysteine and the closing phenylalanine or tryptophan. D genes are given only for firm matches. Clone size is shown for a subset of rows, as once, few, many or a class of expanded clone.

D	V	size	J	CDR3	DNA
TRBD1	TRBV2	-	TRBJ1-1	CASRRGTANTEAFF	TGTGCCAGCAGAAGAGGGACAGCGAACACTGAAGCTTTCTTT
TRBD1	TRBV18	-	TRBJ1-1	CASSQDRGRTEAFF	TGTGCCAGCTCACAAGACAGGGGTCGGACTGAAGCTTTCTTT
-	TRBV2	-	TRBJ1-1	CATGWGRTEAFF	TGTGCCACAGGCTGGGGGCGCACTGAAGCTTTCTTT
TRBD1	TRBV7-9	-	TRBJ1-4	CASSFRGQGNEKLFF	TGTGCCAGCAGCTTCAGAGGACAGGGGAATGAAAAACTGTTTTTT
TRBD1	TRBV11-2	-	TRBJ1-4	CASSPTGTTNEKLFF	TGTGCCAGCAGCCCGACAGGGACGACTAATGAAAAACTGTTTTTT
TRBD1	TRBV3-1/TRBV3-2	-	TRBJ2-4	CASSRQGPVNIQYF	TGTGCCAGCAGCCGACAGGGGCCGGTCAACATTCAGTACTTC
-	TRBV12-1	few	TRBJ1-5	CATSAGALNQPQHF	TGTGCCACCTCGGCAGGGGCCCTCAATCAGCCCCAGCATTTT
-	TRBV4-2	few	TRBJ1-2	CASTKGTWDYGYTF	TGTGCCAGCACCAAAGGGACATGGGACTATGGCTACACCTTC
TRBD1	TRBV2	-	TRBJ2-7	CASSSMTGGYEQYF	TGTGCCAGCAGTTCCATGACAGGGGGCTACGAGCAGTACTTC
TRBD1	TRBV19	-	TRBJ2-4	CASSSGTGTGAKNIQYF	TGTGCCAGTAGTTCAGGGACAGGGACCGGAGCCAAAAACATTCAGTACTTC
-	TRBV4-2	-	TRBJ2-7	CASSQGGDLPEQYF	TGTGCCAGCAGCCAAGGGGGGGACTTGCCCGAGCAGTACTTC
TRBD1	TRBV14	-	TRBJ1-2	CASSQDTGVSF	TGTGCCAGCAGCCAAGATACAGGGGTCTCCTTC
TRBD2	TRBV2	-	TRBJ2-2	CASSLSGGATGELFF	TGTGCCAGCAGTCTGAGCGGGGGGGCAACCGGGGAGCTGTTTTTT
-	TRBV9	-	TRBJ2-7	CASSDGKIPYEQYF	TGTGCCAGCAGCGACGGGAAGATTCCATACGAGCAGTACTTC
-	TRBV3-1/TRBV3-2	few	TRBJ2-7	CASSQADRGPYEQYF	TGTGCCAGCAGCCAAGCCGATAGGGGCCCCTACGAGCAGTACTTC
-	TRBV15	-	TRBJ1-2	CATRVDRANYGYTF	TGTGCCACCAGAGTAGACAGAGCTAACTATGGCTACACCTTC
TRBD2	TRBV4-1	-	TRBJ2-2	CASSQKQAGGSSTGELFF	TGCGCCAGCAGCCAAAAACAAGCGGGGGGCTCGTCAACCGGGGAGCTGTTTTTT
TRBD1	TRBV5-5	-	TRBJ2-2	CASRGQGANTGELFF	TGTGCCAGCAGAGGACAGGGTGCGAACACCGGGGAGCTGTTTTTT
TRBD2	TRBV3-1/TRBV3-2	once	TRBJ2-1	CASSQVGLGDNEQFF	TGTGCCAGCAGCCAAGTGGGACTAGGGGACAATGAGCAGTTCTTC
TRBD2	TRBV2	-	TRBJ2-3	CATTKSGGNTQYF	TGTGCCACCACCAAAAGCGGGGGAAATACGCAGTATTTT
-	TRBV11-2	-	TRBJ1-5	CASSLGEREPQHF	TGTGCCAGCAGCTTAGGCGAACGGGAGCCCCAGCATTTT
TRBD1	TRBV11-2	-	TRBJ1-5	CASSLEGTGRQPQHF	TGTGCCAGCAGCTTAGAAGGGACAGGGCGGCAGCCCCAGCATTTT
-	TRBV5-4	-	TRBJ1-1	CASSPGLWESEAFF	TGTGCCAGCAGCCCCGGACTGTGGGAATCCGAAGCTTTCTTT
-	TRBV6-1	-	TRBJ1-6	CASSEGGGAGSSPLHF	TGTGCCAGCAGTGAAGGTGGTGGGGCGGGAAGTTCACCCCTCCACTTT
TRBD1	TRBV6-5	-	TRBJ1-1	CASTRDRTLNTEAFF	TGTGCCAGCACCCGGGACAGAACTTTGAACACTGAAGCTTTCTTT
-	TRBV18	-	TRBJ1-4	CASSPDGNEKLFF	TGTGCCAGCTCACCCGACGGGAATGAAAAACTGTTTTTT
-	TRBV6-5	medium-sized	TRBJ1-1	CASLREVGAFF	TGTGCCAGCCTGCGGGAGGTCGGAGCTTTCTTT
-	TRBV3-1/TRBV3-2	-	TRBJ2-1	CASEGVYNEQFF	TGTGCCAGCGAGGGAGTCTACAATGAGCAGTTCTTC
-	TRBV9	-	TRBJ2-1	CASSVLTDNEQFF	TGTGCCAGCAGCGTTCTAACAGACAATGAGCAGTTCTTC
-	TRBV18	-	TRBJ2-2	CASSPTRADTGELFF	TGTGCCAGCTCACCAACGAGGGCTGACACCGGGGAGCTGTTTTTT
TRBD1	TRBV9	-	TRBJ1-1	CASSVSTGTGNTEAFF	TGTGCCAGCAGCGTCTCAACCGGGACAGGCAACACTGAAGCTTTCTTT